What follows is one T cell receptor (beta chain) and its context. The antigen is undetermined. This entry belongs to a study of cytomegalovirus exposure and HLA in healthy donors. Whole-study context: Within an early data release were 65 million to 90 million unique TCRs drawn from HLA-typed donors.

Study-wide points: V- and J-gene trimming in TCR beta was tied to a missense DCLRE1C variant by an analysis performed later. Presence/absence analyses rested on an assumption that sequencing depth was roughly uniform across donors.

The PCR used 60 Vbeta and 13 Jbeta primers. Method: immunoSEQ multiplex PCR; TCRdb's copy keeps in-frame clones and lacks some. Its table lists fewer than 45,000 clones. V gave up 1 base and J gave up 2 bases, with 8 bases separating them. CDR3 length: 14 residues. CDR1 is SGDLS, CDR2 YYNGEE, per germline. The receptor's source is a woman between 25 and 40 years old in good health and CMV-seronegative. The sequenced sample was PBMCs. The chain is built from TRBV9 and TRBJ2-3; no clear D. CDR3 protein: CASSVTDTTDTQYF. The CDR3 DNA is TGTGCCAGCAGCGTAACTGACACCACAGATACGCAGTATTTT.